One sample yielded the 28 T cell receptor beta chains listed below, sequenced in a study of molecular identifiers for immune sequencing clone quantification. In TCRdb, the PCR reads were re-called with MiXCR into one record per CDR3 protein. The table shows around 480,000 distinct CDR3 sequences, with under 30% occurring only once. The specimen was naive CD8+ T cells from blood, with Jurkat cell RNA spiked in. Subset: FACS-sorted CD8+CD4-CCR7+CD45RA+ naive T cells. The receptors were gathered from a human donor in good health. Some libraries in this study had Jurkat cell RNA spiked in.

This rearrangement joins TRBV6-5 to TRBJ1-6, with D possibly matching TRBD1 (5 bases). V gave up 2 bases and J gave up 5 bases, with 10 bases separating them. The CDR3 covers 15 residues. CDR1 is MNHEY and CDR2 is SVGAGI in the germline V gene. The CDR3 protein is CASSYLTENNSPLHF. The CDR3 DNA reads TGTGCCAGCAGTTACCTGACAGAAAATAATTCACCCCTCCACTTT.

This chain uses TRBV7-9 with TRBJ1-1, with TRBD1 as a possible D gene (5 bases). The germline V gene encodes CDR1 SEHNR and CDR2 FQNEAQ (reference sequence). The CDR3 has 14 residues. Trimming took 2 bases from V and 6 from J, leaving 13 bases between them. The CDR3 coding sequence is TGTGCCAGCAGCTTAATTTTAGGGGACTCTGAAGCTTTCTTT. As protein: CASSLILGDSEAFF. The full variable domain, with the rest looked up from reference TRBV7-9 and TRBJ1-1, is DTGVSQNPRHKITKRGQNVTFRCDPISEHNRLYWYRQTLGQGPEFLTYFQNEAQLEKSRLLSDRFSAERPKGSFSTLEIQRTEQGDSAMYLCASSLILGDSEAFFGQGTRLTVV.

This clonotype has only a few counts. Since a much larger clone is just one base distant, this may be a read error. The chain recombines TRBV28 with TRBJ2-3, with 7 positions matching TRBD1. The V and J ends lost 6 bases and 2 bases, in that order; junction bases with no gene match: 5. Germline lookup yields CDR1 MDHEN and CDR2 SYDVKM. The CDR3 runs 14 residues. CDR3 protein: CASSSGTDTDTQYF. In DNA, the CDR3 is TGTGCCAGCAGCTCCGGGACAGACACAGATACGCAGTATTTT.

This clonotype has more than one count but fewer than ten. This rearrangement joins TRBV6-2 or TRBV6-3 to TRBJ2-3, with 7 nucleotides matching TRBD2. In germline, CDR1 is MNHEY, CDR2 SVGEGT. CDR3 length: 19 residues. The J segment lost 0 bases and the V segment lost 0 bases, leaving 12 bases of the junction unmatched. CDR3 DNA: TGTGCCAGCAGTTACTCGAACGAACCTAGCGGAACTAGCACAGATACGCAGTATTTT. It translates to CASSYSNEPSGTSTDTQYF.

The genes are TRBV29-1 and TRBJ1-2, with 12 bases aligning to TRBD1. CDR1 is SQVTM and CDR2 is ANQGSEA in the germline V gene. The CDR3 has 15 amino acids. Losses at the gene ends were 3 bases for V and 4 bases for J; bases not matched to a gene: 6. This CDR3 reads CSVEGQGAQAYGYTF. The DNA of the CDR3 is TGCAGCGTTGAGGGACAGGGGGCGCAGGCCTATGGCTACACCTTC.

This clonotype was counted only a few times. DNA for the CDR3: TGTGCCAGCAGTTTAATGTTCGGGGAGACCCAGTACTTC. It yields the protein CASSLMFGETQYF. The rearrangement links TRBV27 to TRBJ2-5; D gene uncertain. Trimming pared 2 bases from V and 5 bases from J, leaving 9 bases between. CDR3 length: 13 residues. CDR1 is MNHEY, CDR2 SMNVEV, per germline (reference sequence).

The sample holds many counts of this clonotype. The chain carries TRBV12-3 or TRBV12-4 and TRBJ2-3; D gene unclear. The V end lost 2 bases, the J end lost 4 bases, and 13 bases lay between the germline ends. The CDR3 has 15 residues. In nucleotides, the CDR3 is TGTGCCAGCAGTTTATACGCCGTGGGTTCAGATACGCAGTATTTT. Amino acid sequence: CASSLYAVGSDTQYF.

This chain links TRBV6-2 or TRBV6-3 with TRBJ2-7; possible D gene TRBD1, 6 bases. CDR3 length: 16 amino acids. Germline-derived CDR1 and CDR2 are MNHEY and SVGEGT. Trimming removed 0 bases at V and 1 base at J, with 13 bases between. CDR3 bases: TGTGCCAGCAGTTACTCGCAGGGGACACCTTCCTACGAGCAGTACTTC. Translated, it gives CASSYSQGTPSYEQYF.

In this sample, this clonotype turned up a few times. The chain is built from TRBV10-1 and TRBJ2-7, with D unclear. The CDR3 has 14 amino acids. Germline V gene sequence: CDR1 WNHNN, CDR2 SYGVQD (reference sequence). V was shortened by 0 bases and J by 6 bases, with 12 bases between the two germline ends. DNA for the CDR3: TGCGCCAGCAGTGAGTCTGGCCTGAGATCCGAGCAGTACTTC. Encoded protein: CASSESGLRSEQYF.

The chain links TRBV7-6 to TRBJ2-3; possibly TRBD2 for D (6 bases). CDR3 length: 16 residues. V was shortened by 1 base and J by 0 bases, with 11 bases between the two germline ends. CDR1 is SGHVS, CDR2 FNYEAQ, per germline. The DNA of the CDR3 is TGTGCCAGCAGCTTAGTCGTAGCGGAAAGCACAGATACGCAGTATTTT. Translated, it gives CASSLVVAESTDTQYF. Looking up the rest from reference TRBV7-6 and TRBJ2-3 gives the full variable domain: GAGVSQSPRYKVTKRGQDVALRCDPISGHVSLYWYRQALGQGPEFLTYFNYEAQQDKSGLPNDRFSAERPEGSISTLTIQRTEQRDSAMYRCASSLVVAESTDTQYFGPGTRLTVL.

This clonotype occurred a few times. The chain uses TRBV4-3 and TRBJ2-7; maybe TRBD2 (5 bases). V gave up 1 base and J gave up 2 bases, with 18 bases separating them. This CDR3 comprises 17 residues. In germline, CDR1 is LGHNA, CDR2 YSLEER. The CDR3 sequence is CASSQGIVRGKTYEQYF. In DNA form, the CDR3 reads TGCGCCAGCAGCCAAGGGATAGTCCGGGGTAAAACCTACGAGCAGTACTTC.

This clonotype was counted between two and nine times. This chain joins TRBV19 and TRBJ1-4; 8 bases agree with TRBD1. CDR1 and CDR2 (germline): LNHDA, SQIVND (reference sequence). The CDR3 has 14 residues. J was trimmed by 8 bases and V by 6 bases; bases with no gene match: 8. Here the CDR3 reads CASRRTGGIEKLFF. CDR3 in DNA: TGTGCCAGTAGGAGAACAGGGGGGATCGAAAAACTGTTTTTT.

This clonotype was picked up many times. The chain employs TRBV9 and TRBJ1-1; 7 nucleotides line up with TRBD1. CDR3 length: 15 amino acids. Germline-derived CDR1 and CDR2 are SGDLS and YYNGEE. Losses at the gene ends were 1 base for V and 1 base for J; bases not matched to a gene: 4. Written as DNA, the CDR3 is TGTGCCAGCAGCGTACGGGACAGCCCGAACACTGAAGCTTTCTTT. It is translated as CASSVRDSPNTEAFF.

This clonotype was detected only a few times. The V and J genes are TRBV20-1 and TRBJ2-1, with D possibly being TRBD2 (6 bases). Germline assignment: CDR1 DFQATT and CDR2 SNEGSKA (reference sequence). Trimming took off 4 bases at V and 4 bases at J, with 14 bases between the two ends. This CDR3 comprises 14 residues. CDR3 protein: CSATGDGGYNEQFF. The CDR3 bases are TGCAGTGCTACCGGTGACGGGGGTTACAATGAGCAGTTCTTC.

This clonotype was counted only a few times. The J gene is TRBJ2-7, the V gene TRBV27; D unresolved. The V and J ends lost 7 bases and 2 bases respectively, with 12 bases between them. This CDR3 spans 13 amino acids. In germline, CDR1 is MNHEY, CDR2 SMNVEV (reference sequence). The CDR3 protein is CASMVAVTYEQYF. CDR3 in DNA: TGTGCCAGCATGGTGGCGGTGACCTACGAGCAGTACTTC.

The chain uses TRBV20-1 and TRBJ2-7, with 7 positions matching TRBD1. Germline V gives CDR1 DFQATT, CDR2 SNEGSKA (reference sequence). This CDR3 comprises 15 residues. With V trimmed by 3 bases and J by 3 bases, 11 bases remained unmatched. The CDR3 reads CSASADRESIYEQYF. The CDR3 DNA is TGCAGTGCTAGTGCCGACAGGGAGAGTATCTACGAGCAGTACTTC.

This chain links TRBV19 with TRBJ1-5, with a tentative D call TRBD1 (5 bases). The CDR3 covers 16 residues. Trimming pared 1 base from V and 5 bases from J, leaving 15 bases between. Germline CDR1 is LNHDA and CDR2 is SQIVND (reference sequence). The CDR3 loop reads CASSIAGRGYHQPQHF. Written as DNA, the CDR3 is TGTGCCAGTAGTATAGCGGGGCGCGGATACCATCAGCCCCAGCATTTT.

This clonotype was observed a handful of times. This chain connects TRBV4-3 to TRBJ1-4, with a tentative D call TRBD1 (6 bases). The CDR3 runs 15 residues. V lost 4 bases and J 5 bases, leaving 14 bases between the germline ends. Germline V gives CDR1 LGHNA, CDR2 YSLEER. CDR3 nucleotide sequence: TGCGCCAGCAGCCCTAAGGGGGGGTTAAATGAAAAACTGTTTTTT. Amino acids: CASSPKGGLNEKLFF.

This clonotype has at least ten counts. The CDR3 here is CASSEAAPGSGANVLTF. CDR3 DNA sequence: TGTGCCAGCAGCGAAGCCGCGCCGGGCTCTGGGGCCAACGTCCTGACTTTC. The chain recombines TRBV14 with TRBJ2-6; D is uncertain. V lost 5 bases and J lost 0, with 14 bases in between. The CDR3 spans 17 residues. Germline CDR1 reads SGHDN; CDR2 reads FVKESK.

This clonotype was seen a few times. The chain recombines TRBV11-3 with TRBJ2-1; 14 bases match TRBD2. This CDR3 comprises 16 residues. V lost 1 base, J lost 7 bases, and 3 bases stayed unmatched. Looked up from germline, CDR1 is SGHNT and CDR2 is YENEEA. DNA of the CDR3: TGTGCCAGCAGCTTAGTGGGGACTAGCGGGAGTAATGAGCAGTTCTTC. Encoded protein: CASSLVGTSGSNEQFF.

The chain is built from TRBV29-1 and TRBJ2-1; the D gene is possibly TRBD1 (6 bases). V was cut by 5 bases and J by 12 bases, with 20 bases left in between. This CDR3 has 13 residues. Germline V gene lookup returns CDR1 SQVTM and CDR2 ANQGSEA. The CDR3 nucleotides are TGCAGCGTTACTAGGGACACAAATGAAGGGCAGTTCTTC. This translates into CSVTRDTNEGQFF.

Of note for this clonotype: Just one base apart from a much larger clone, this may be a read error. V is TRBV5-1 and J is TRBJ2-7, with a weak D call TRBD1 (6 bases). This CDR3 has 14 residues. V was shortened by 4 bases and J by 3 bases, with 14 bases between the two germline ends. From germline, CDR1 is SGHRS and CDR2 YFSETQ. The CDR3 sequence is CASSPRDNNYEQYF. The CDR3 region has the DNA TGCGCCAGCAGCCCCCGGGACAACAACTACGAGCAGTACTTC.

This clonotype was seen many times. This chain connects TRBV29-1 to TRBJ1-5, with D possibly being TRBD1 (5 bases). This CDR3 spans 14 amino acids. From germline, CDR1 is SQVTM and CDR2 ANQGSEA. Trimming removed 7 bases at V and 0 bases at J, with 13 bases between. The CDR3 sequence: CSAIEGFSNQPQHF. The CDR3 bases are TGCAGCGCAATCGAGGGGTTTAGCAATCAGCCCCAGCATTTT.

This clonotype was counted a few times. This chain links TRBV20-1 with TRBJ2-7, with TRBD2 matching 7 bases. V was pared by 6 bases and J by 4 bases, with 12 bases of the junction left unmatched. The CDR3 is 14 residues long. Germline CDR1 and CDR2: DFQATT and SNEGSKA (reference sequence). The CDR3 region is CSALWASGNYEQYF. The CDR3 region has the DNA TGCAGTGCCCTCTGGGCTAGCGGAAATTACGAGCAGTACTTC.

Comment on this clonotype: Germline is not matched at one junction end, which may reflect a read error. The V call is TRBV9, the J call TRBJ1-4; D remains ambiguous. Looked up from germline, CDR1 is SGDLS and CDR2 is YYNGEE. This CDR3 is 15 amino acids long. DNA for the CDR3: TGTGCCAGCAGCGCGAAAACAGCAACTAATGAAAAACTGATTTTT. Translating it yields CASSAKTATNEKLIF. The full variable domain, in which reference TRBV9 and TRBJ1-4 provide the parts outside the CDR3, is DSGVTQTPKHLITATGQRVTLRCSPRSGDLSVYWYQQSLDQGLQFLIQYYNGEERAKGNILERFSAQQFPDLHSELNLSSLELGDSALYFCASSAKTATNEKLIFGSGTQLSVL.

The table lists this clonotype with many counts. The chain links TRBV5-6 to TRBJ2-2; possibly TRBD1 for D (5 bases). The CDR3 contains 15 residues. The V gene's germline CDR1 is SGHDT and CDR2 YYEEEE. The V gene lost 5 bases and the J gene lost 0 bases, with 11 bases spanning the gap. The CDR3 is CASSSDRANTGELFF. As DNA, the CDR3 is TGTGCCAGCAGTTCCGACAGAGCGAACACCGGGGAGCTGTTTTTT. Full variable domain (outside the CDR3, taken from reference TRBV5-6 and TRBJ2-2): DAGVTQSPTHLIKTRGQQVTLRCSPKSGHDTVSWYQQALGQGPQFIFQYYEEEERQRGNFPDRFSGHQFPNYSSELNVNALLLGDSALYLCASSSDRANTGELFFGEGSRLTVL.

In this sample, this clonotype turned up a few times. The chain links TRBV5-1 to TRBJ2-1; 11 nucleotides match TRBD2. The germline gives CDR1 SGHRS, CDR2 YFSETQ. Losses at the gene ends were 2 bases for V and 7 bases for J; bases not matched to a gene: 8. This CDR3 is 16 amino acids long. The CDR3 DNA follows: TGCGCCAGCAGCTTATTAGCGGGAGGGCCGGGAAATGAGCAGTTCTTC. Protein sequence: CASSLLAGGPGNEQFF.

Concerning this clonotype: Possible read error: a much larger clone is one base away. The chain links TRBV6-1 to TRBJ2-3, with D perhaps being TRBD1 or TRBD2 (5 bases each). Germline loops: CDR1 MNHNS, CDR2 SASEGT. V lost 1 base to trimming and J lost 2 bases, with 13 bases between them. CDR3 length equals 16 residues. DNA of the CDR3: TGTGCCAGCAGTGAAGAGGCGAGGGGCTTCACAGATACGCAGTATTTT. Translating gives CASSEEARGFTDTQYF.